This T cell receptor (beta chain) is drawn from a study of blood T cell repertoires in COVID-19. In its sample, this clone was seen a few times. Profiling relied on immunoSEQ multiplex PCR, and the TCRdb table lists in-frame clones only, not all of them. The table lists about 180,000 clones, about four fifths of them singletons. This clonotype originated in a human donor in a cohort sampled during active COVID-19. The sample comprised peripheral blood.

CDR3 coding DNA: TGTGCCTGGAGCGCGGACAGGGTGAGCTCCTACGAGCAGTACTTC. This encodes CAWSADRVSSYEQYF. This sequence joins TRBV30 and TRBJ2-7, with 8 bases identical to TRBD1. The CDR3 is 15 amino acids. The J segment lost 0 bases and the V segment lost 3 bases, leaving 7 bases of the junction unmatched. Germline V gene sequence: CDR1 GTSNPN, CDR2 SVGIG (reference sequence).